The next 10 T cell receptor beta chains were all read from a single sample in a study of blood T cell repertoires in COVID-19. Clones were sequenced by immunoSEQ multiplex PCR, and TCRdb holds only the in-frame ones, with some missing. The sample consists of fewer than 200,000 clones, about 80% of them appearing once. The sequencing input was peripheral blood. These receptors all come from a human donor in a cohort sampled during active COVID-19.

The chain combines TRBV19 with TRBJ2-7; 8 bases are a match to TRBD2. V gave up 3 bases and J gave up 7 bases; unmatched junction bases: 5. CDR1 is LNHDA and CDR2 is SQIVND in the germline V gene (reference sequence). The length of the CDR3 is 13 residues. As DNA, the CDR3 is TGTGCCAGTAGTATCCGGGGACTAGGGGAGCAGTACTTC. Amino acids: CASSIRGLGEQYF.

V is TRBV29-1 and J is TRBJ1-1; TRBD1 matches 11 bases. The V gene's germline CDR1 is SQVTM and CDR2 ANQGSEA. V gave up 6 bases and J gave up 4 bases; unmatched junction bases: 4. This CDR3 has 13 amino acids. CDR3 amino acids: CSVWDRGITEAFF. CDR3 DNA: TGCAGCGTATGGGACAGGGGGATCACTGAAGCTTTCTTT.

This rearrangement joins TRBV5-4 to TRBJ2-6; D gene ambiguous. The CDR3 runs 15 residues. The germline V and J ends were trimmed by 0 bases and 4 bases, with 8 bases remaining between them. The germline V gene has CDR1 SGHNT and CDR2 YYREEE (reference sequence). CDR3 DNA sequence: TGTGCCAGCAGCTTGGGTTCCGGGGGGGCCAACGTCCTGACTTTC. It is translated as CASSLGSGGANVLTF.

The chain combines TRBV5-6 with TRBJ2-1, with D perhaps matching TRBD2 (6 bases). Germline loops: CDR1 SGHDT, CDR2 YYEEEE. The CDR3 has 12 residues. The germline V and J ends were trimmed by 4 bases and 12 bases, with 14 bases remaining between them. The CDR3 nucleotides read TGTGCCAGCAGCCAGGGACTCCCGAGGCAGTTCTTC. Its protein product is CASSQGLPRQFF.

The chain links TRBV2 to TRBJ2-5; TRBD2 might be the D (5 bases). The CDR3 is 14 residues long. Germline CDR1 SNHLY, CDR2 FYNNEI. V was trimmed by 6 bases and J by 4 bases, leaving 15 bases between them. DNA of the CDR3: TGTGCCAGCAGACCGGGAACCTTAGGAGAGACCCAGTACTTC. Translation: CASRPGTLGETQYF. Drawing the rest from reference TRBV2 and TRBJ2-5, the complete variable domain is EPEVTQTPSHQVTQMGQEVILRCVPISNHLYFYWYRQILGQKVEFLVSFYNNEISEKSEIFDDQFSVERPDGSNFTLKIRSTKLEDSAMYFCASRPGTLGETQYFGPGTRLLVL.

This chain uses TRBV12-1 with TRBJ1-1; the tabulated D call, TRBD1, remains unverified against the DNA. TRBV12-1 is termed a pseudogene. CDR3 length: 15 residues. The DNA for the CDR3 is TGTGCCAGCAGCTCACGGGACAGGGTGAACACTGAAGCTTTCTTT. Translated: CASSSRDRVNTEAFF.

This clone was counted only a few times. This sequence joins TRBV2 and TRBJ1-3; maybe TRBD1 (5 bases). CDR1 and CDR2 (germline): SNHLY, FYNNEI. With 1 base removed from V and 5 bases from J, the gap between germline ends came to 9 bases. CDR3 length equals 14 residues. The CDR3 here is CASSEVAGRNTIYF. In DNA form, the CDR3 reads TGTGCCAGCAGTGAAGTAGCAGGGCGAAACACCATATATTTT.

The genes are TRBV18 and TRBJ2-5; D unclear. Trimming cost V 1 base and J 3 bases, with 6 bases left between them. The CDR3 spans 13 residues. Germline V CDR1 and CDR2: KGHSH, LQKENI. DNA for the CDR3: TGTGCCAGCTCACCACTCCGGGAAGAGACCCAGTACTTC. Protein sequence: CASSPLREETQYF. Drawing the rest from reference TRBV18 and TRBJ2-5, the complete variable domain is NAGVMQNPRHLVRRRGQEARLRCSPMKGHSHVYWYRQLPEEGLKFMVYLQKENIIDESGMPKERFSAEFPKEGPSILRIQQVVRGDSAAYFCASSPLREETQYFGPGTRLLVL.

This sequence joins TRBV5-1 and TRBJ2-7; 7 bases match TRBD2. The CDR3 is 14 amino acids. In germline, CDR1 is SGHRS, CDR2 YFSETQ. With V trimmed by 0 bases and J by 2 bases, 2 bases remained unmatched. This chain's CDR3 is CASSLAGGAYEQYF. Written as DNA, the CDR3 is TGCGCCAGCAGCTTGGCGGGGGGAGCCTACGAGCAGTACTTC.

V gene TRBV5-1 combines with J gene TRBJ1-4, with 7 bases aligning to TRBD1. The germline gives CDR1 SGHRS, CDR2 YFSETQ. This CDR3 comprises 16 residues. J was trimmed by 0 bases and V by 3 bases; bases with no gene match: 5. Here the CDR3 DNA reads TGCGCCAGCAGCTGGGACAGACCTGCAACTAATGAAAAACTGTTTTTT. Residues: CASSWDRPATNEKLFF.